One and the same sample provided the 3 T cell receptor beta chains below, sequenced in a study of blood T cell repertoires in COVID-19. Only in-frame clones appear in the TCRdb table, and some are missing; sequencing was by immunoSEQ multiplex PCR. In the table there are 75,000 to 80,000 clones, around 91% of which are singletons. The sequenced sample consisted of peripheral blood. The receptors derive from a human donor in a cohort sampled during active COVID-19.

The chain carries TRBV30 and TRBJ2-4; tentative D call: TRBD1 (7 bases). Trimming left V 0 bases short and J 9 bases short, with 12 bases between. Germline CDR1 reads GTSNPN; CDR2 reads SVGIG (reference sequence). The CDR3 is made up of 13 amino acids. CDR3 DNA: TGTGCCTGGAGTGTAGGAGGGGGCGGCATTCAGTACTTC. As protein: CAWSVGGGGIQYF.

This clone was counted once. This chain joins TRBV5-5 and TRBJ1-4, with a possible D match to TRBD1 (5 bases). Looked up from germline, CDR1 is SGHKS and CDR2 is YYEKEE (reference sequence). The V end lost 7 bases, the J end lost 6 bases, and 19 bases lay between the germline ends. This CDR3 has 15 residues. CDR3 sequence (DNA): TGTGCCAGCGCATCCCGCGGGGAGGGGTATGAAAAACTGTTTTTT. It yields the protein CASASRGEGYEKLFF.

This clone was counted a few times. CDR3 nucleotide sequence: TGTGCCAGCAATAAGGGGGCTAGGGATCAGTACTTC. As protein: CASNKGARDQYF. V is TRBV12-3 or TRBV12-4 and J is TRBJ2-4; 7 bases match TRBD1. This CDR3 region has 12 residues. Trimming at V came to 7 bases and at J to 12 bases, leaving 9 bases not matched to a gene.